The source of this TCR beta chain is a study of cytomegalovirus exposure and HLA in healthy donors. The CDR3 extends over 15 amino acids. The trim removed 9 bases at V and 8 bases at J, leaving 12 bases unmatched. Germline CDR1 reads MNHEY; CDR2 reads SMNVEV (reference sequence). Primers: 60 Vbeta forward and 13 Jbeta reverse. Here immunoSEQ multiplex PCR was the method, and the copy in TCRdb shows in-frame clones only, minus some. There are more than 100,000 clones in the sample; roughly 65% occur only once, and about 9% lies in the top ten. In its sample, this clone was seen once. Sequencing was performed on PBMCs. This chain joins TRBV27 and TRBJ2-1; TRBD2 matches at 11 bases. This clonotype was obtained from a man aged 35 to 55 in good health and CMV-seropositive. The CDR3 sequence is CASSGRAPASYEQFF. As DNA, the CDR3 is TGTGCCAGTAGCGGGAGGGCCCCTGCTTCGTATGAGCAGTTCTTC.